The T cell receptor (beta chain) described here comes from a study of T-cell reconstitution after alpha-beta-depleted transplantation in children. Study-level findings and limits: Several hundred expanded graft clones reportedly gave rise to the alpha-beta T cells present about two months after transplant. A year post-transplant, T-cell counts and diversity derived mostly from newly produced T cells.

This clonotype was seen ten or more times. Antigen: not known. This sample's TCRbeta library carried unique molecular identifier barcodes. TCRdb processed the PCR reads anew with MiXCR; each CDR3 protein has one entry. The data show hundreds of thousands of distinct CDR3 sequences, with 10% to 15% seen just once and roughly 0.77% held by the top ten. The CDR3 totals 11 residues. The germline V gene has CDR1 LGHNT and CDR2 FRNRAP. V shed 8 bases and J shed 3 bases, with 7 bases lying between them. The chain is built from TRBV12-5 and TRBJ2-5, with a weak D call TRBD2 (5 bases). The TCR sequence derives from a girl aged 2 to 9 with congenital amegakaryocytic thrombocytopenia, due to receive a stem cell transplant. The starting material was PBMCs, obtained before TCRalphabeta/CD19-depleted stem cell transplant. The DNA of the CDR3 is TGTGCTAGTACCGGGGAAGAGACCCAGTACTTC. Translated, it gives CASTGEETQYF. The complete variable domain, with remaining parts taken from reference TRBV12-5 and TRBJ2-5, reads DARVTQTPRHKVTEMGQEVTMRCQPILGHNTVFWYRQTMMQGLELLAYFRNRAPLDDSGMPKDRFSAEMPDATLATLKIQPSEPRDSAVYFCASTGEETQYFGPGTRLLVL.